The rows below give T cell receptor beta chains drawn from one sample of a study of blood T cell repertoires in COVID-19. Method: immunoSEQ multiplex PCR; TCRdb's copy keeps in-frame clones and lacks some. Of 99,000 or so clones listed, roughly 76% are singletons. The specimen sequenced was peripheral blood. The receptor source for this set is a woman aged 70-85 years with acute or convalescent COVID-19. CDR3s include the opening cysteine and the closing phenylalanine or tryptophan. A D gene is named only where the DNA matches it firmly. Clone size is stated in some rows and not others, as once, few, many or a class when expanded.

clone size | J gene | V gene | D gene | CDR3 protein | CDR3 DNA
. | TRBJ1-2 | TRBV9 | . | CASSVAQGDYGYTF | TGTGCCAGCAGCGTAGCTCAGGGTGACTATGGCTACACCTTC
. | TRBJ2-3 | TRBV7-7 | . | CASSLDITDTQYF | TGTGCTAGCAGCTTGGACATCACAGATACGCAGTATTTT
. | TRBJ2-5 | TRBV28 | TRBD1 | CASSLRTGGAWETQYF | TGTGCCAGCAGTTTGCGGACAGGGGGCGCGTGGGAGACCCAGTACTTC
. | TRBJ2-5 | TRBV6-5 | . | CASNRNREETQYF | TGTGCCAGCAACAGAAACAGGGAAGAGACCCAGTACTTC
. | TRBJ2-7 | TRBV9 | TRBD2 | CASSPGGGLASYEQYF | TGTGCCAGCAGCCCTGGAGGGGGACTAGCGTCCTACGAGCAGTACTTC
. | TRBJ2-3 | TRBV28 | TRBD2 | CASSGTSGIPTRDTQYF | TGTGCCAGCAGCGGGACTAGCGGGATCCCCACGCGGGATACGCAGTATTTT
. | TRBJ1-6 | TRBV5-1 | . | CASSLAGFLLGQPNSPLHF | TGCGCCAGCAGCTTGGCGGGGTTTTTGTTGGGTCAGCCTAATTCACCCCTCCACTTT
. | TRBJ2-5 | TRBV3-1/TRBV3-2 | TRBD2 | CASSPRTSGRVETQYF | TGTGCCAGCAGCCCACGGACTAGCGGGAGGGTAGAGACCCAGTACTTC
few | TRBJ2-1 | TRBV27 | . | CASSLIGGTVYNEQFF | TGTGCCAGCAGTTTAATCGGCGGGACGGTTTACAATGAGCAGTTCTTC
. | TRBJ1-5 | TRBV23-1 | TRBD1 | CASSQLTQGKSNQPQHF | TGCGCCAGCAGTCAATTAACACAGGGGAAGAGCAATCAGCCCCAGCATTTT
. | TRBJ2-3 | TRBV30 | . | CAWSEGLVTDTQYF | TGTGCCTGGAGTGAGGGACTTGTTACAGATACGCAGTATTTT
. | TRBJ2-3 | TRBV7-9 | . | CASSLGGHMGQYF | TGTGCCAGCAGCTTAGGCGGGCATATGGGGCAGTATTTT
few | TRBJ1-3 | TRBV10-3 | TRBD1 | CAISQDRVGNTIYF | TGTGCCATCAGTCAAGACAGGGTTGGAAACACCATATATTTT
. | TRBJ1-2 | TRBV24-1 | . | CATSPLERWGYTF | TGTGCCACCAGCCCCTTAGAAAGATGGGGCTACACCTTC
. | TRBJ2-1 | TRBV19 | TRBD2 | CASSTGSGSGNEQFF | TGTGCCAGTAGTACTGGTAGCGGGAGTGGGAATGAGCAGTTCTTC
. | TRBJ1-6 | TRBV29-1 | TRBD1 | CSVRQGGRDSPLHF | TGCAGCGTAAGACAGGGTGGCCGGGATTCACCCCTCCACTTT
. | TRBJ1-1 | TRBV19 | . | CASRKSPGVGVNTEAFF | TGTGCCAGTAGGAAATCCCCCGGGGTTGGGGTGAACACTGAAGCTTTCTTT
few | TRBJ2-2 | TRBV10-2 | TRBD2 | CASSDLAGGNTGELFF | TGCGCCAGCAGTGACCTTGCGGGGGGCAACACCGGGGAGCTGTTTTTT